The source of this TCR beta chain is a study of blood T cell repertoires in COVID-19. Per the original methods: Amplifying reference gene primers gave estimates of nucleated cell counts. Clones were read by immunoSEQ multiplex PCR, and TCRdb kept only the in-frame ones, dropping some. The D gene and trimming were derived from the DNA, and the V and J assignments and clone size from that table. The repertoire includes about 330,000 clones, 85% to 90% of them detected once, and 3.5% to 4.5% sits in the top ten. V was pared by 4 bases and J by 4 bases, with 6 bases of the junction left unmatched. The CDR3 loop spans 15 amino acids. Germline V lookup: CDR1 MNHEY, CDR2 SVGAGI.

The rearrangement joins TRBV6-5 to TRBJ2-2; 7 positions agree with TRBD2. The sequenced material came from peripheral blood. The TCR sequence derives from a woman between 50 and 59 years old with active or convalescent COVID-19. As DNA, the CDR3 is TGTGCCAGCAGTTTAGAGGGAGGGACCACCGGGGAGCTGTTTTTT. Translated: CASSLEGGTTGELFF.